This T cell receptor beta chain is drawn from a study of cytomegalovirus exposure and HLA in healthy donors. About this clone: No antigen is known for it.

Study observations and caveats: TCR beta sequences reportedly predicted the HLA-A and HLA-B alleles of most subjects accurately.

Everyone who donated was a healthy bone marrow donor. Germline CDR1 SGDLS, CDR2 YYNGEE. The CDR3 totals 17 residues. The ends lost 5 bases at V and 2 bases at J; junction bases unmatched: 11. Researchers ran the PCR with 60 Vbeta and 13 Jbeta primers. The table came from immunoSEQ multiplex PCR; TCRdb's copy has only in-frame clones and leaves some out. The table records fewer than 150,000 clones, roughly 70% of them present only once. The sequenced sample consisted of PBMCs. This rearrangement joins TRBV9 to TRBJ2-1; 9 positions match TRBD2. This sequence was found in a man in his thirties or forties in good health and CMV-seronegative. The CDR3 protein is CASSGSRLAEAYNEQFF. In DNA, the CDR3 is TGTGCCAGCAGTGGATCGCGACTAGCGGAAGCCTACAATGAGCAGTTCTTC.